The clone carrying this TCR beta chain was seen repeatedly, ten times or more. Its matching antigen is unknown. From 10 ml of fresh peripheral blood, PBMCs were isolated. There are 13 residues in the CDR3. CDR1 and CDR2 (germline): SGHDN, FVKESK. The V end was cut by 1 base, the J end by 6 bases, with 9 bases between. This sample was taken from a study of T cells in Graves' hyperthyroidism and ophthalmopathy. About the study: Pretreatment peripheral blood was obtained at initial diagnosis. Points from the study as a whole: Prediction of ophthalmopathy progression came a median approximately 6 months pre-onset. Most thyroid clonotypes expanded above 0.001 appeared in blood too.

Template material for amplifying TCR beta CDR3 regions consisted of RNA transcripts. The HTBI primer set served for first-round RT-PCR of the TCR CDR3. TCRdb analysed the multiplex PCR reads with MiXCR anew, one entry per CDR3 protein. The repertoire has 250,000 or so distinct CDR3 sequences, 13% to 15% of them found once; the top ten carry about 14%. Sequences were obtained from blood. This sequence originates from a woman in her 40s with Graves' hyperthyroidism that later progressed to Graves' ophthalmopathy. The V and J genes are TRBV14 and TRBJ1-2; D not resolved. The CDR3 nucleotides read TGTGCCAGCAGCCAAGGAGCGGCCCATGGCTACACCTTC. Its protein product is CASSQGAAHGYTF.